This T cell receptor beta chain stems from a study of blood T cell repertoires in COVID-19. At the level of the study: In each case, the material was cDNA or gDNA derived from T cells, B-cell-depleted T cells, or PBMCs.

The CDR3 totals 18 residues. In germline, CDR1 is MNHNS, CDR2 SASEGT. All enrollees were about 18 to 100 years old and from about two dozen US areas. Donors were grouped by their self-reported clinical history. How the authors handled the data: Reference gene primer amplification in the assay estimated nucleated cell counts. Libraries were prepared by immunoSEQ multiplex PCR; TCRdb keeps only in-frame clonotypes and omits some of them. Clonal size and the V and J genes are those of that table, whereas D and trimming came from the DNA. Here the sample spans fewer than 200,000 clones, around 85% being singletons.

The clonotype comes from a woman between 40 and 50 years old with acute COVID-19. The sample consisted of PBMCs or T cells enriched from blood (not recorded which). The V call is TRBV6-1, the J call TRBJ1-3; 10 bases line up with TRBD2. TRBJ2-2 explains the end of the DNA better; the J call may be wrong. The CDR3 nucleotides read TGTGCCAGCAGTGAAGGGGCGGGGCTAGCGGGAGAAACCGGGGAGCTGTTTTTT. It translates to CASSEGAGLAGETGELFF.